This T cell receptor (beta chain) originates from a study of regulatory T cells in long-lasting Graves disease. Regarding the study as a whole: Repertoires from persistent disease leaned toward TRBV28, TRBJ1-2 and TRBJ2-5.

Described time point: newly diagnosed GD, antithyroid drugs for less than 3 months. RNA isolated from PBMCs was used to make the TCR library. Building of the TCR beta libraries involved iRepertoire HTBI primers and Arm-PCR of CDR3 regions. TCRdb reprocessed the multiplex PCR reads with MiXCR, giving one entry per CDR3 protein. The repertoire holds about 620,000 distinct CDR3 sequences, roughly 15% seen once, with roughly 18% in the top ten. Germline V lookup: CDR1 SGHAT, CDR2 FQNNGV. Trimming removed 3 bases from V and 5 bases from J; junction bases left unmatched: 7. The CDR3 consists of 16 residues. On this clonotype itself: Its antigen is not identified.

The same data also went into a second study, on T cells in Graves' hyperthyroidism and ophthalmopathy. That paper states: Graves' hyperthyroidism was deemed stable absent ophthalmopathy progression within 18 months. HTBI primers were the set used in a first-round RT-PCR of the TCR CDR3.

This specimen consisted of peripheral blood mononuclear cells (PBMCs), obtained at new diagnosis, from a patient treated with antithyroid drugs. The TCR originated in a woman aged 25 to 45 with Graves disease. The J gene is TRBJ2-3, the V gene TRBV11-2, with 11 bases fitting TRBD2. CDR3 loop: CASSFSGRADIDTQYF. The CDR3 DNA reads as TGTGCCAGCAGCTTTAGCGGGAGGGCCGATATAGATACGCAGTATTTT.